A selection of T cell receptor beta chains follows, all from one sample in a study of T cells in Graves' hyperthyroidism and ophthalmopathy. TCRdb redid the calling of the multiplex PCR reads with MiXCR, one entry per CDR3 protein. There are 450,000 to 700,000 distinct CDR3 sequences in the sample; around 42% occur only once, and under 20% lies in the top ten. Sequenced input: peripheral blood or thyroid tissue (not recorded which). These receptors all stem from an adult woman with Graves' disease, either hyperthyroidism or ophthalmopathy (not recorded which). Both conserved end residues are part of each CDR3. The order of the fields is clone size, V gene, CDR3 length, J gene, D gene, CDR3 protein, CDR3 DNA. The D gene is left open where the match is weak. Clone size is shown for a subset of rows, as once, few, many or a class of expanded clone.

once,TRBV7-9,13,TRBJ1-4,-,CASGRQEYEKLFF,TGTGCCAGCGGGCGACAGGAGTATGAAAAACTGTTTTTT
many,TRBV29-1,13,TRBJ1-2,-,CSARGEANYGYTF,TGCAGCGCGAGGGGGGAAGCTAACTATGGCTACACCTTC
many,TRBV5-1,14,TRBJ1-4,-,CASSFSPTNEKLFF,TGCGCCAGCAGCTTCAGCCCAACTAATGAAAAACTGTTTTTT
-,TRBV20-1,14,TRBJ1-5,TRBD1,CSAPEDRVYSPQHF,TGCAGTGCCCCAGAGGACAGGGTCTATTCACCCCAGCATTTT
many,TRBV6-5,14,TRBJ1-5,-,CASSPSGGHQPQHF,TGTGCCAGCAGTCCGAGCGGGGGCCATCAGCCCCAGCATTTT
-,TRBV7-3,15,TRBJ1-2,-,CASSPGLAGVYGYTF,TGTGCCAGCAGCCCGGGTCTAGCGGGAGTCTATGGCTACACCTTC
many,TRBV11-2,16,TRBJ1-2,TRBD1,CASSLSRQGAFGGYTF,TGTGCCAGCAGCCTCTCCCGACAGGGGGCCTTTGGGGGCTACACCTTC
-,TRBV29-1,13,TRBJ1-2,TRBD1,CSASPGQVYGYTF,TGCAGCGCCTCTCCGGGACAGGTATATGGCTACACCTTC
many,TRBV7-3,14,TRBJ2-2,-,CASSFRWNTGELFF,TGTGCCAGCAGCTTTCGGTGGAACACCGGGGAGCTGTTTTTT
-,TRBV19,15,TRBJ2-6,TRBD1,CASIQGVAGANVLTF,TGTGCCAGTATCCAGGGGGTTGCTGGAGCCAACGTCCTGACTTTC
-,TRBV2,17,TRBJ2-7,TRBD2,CASSELPLAGGPSEQYF,TGTGCCAGCAGCGAACTCCCTCTAGCGGGAGGGCCATCCGAGCAGTACTTC
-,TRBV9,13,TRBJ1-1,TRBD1,CASSVGQGEEAFF,TGTGCCAGCAGCGTGGGACAGGGAGAGGAAGCTTTCTTT
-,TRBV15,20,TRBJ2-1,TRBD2,CATSRGTSGRQGPQAYEQFF,TGTGCCACCAGCAGAGGGACTAGCGGGAGACAGGGTCCCCAAGCTTATGAGCAGTTCTTC
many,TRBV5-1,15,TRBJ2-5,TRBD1,CASSFIGTGEETQYF,TGCGCCAGCAGCTTTATCGGGACAGGAGAAGAGACCCAGTACTTC
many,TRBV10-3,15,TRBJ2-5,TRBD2,CAIRPTRLAGETQYF,TGTGCCATCAGGCCAACGAGACTAGCGGGAGAGACCCAGTACTTC
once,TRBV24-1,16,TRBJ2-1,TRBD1,CATSDRARGRVNEQFF,TGTGCCACCAGTGATCGGGCCAGGGGGCGAGTGAATGAGCAGTTCTTC
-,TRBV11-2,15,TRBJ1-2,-,CASSFDDVGGYGYTF,TGTGCCAGCAGCTTCGATGATGTAGGGGGTTATGGCTACACCTTC
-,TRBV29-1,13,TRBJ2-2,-,CSVAVYITGELFF,TGCAGCGTTGCGGTCTATATCACCGGGGAGCTGTTTTTT
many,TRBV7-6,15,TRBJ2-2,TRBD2,CASSRLAHTTGELFF,TGTGCCAGCAGCCGACTAGCCCATACCACCGGGGAGCTGTTTTTT
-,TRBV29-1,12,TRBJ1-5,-,CSVGGTHQPQHF,TGCAGCGTTGGAGGGACCCACCAGCCCCAGCATTTT
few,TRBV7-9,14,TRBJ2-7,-,CASSFSRGSYEQYF,TGTGCCAGCAGCTTCAGCCGGGGCTCCTACGAGCAGTACTTC
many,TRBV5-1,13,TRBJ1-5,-,CASSWSPDQPQHF,TGCGCCAGCAGCTGGTCACCTGATCAGCCCCAGCATTTT
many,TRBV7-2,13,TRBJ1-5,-,CASSLGVEQPQHF,TGTGCCAGCAGCTTAGGGGTGGAGCAGCCCCAGCATTTT
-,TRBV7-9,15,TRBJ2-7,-,CASSLDAGSTYEQYF,TGTGCCAGCAGCTTAGACGCCGGGTCCACCTACGAGCAGTACTTC
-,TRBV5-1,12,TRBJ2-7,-,CASSRGSSEQYF,TGCGCCAGCAGCAGGGGGAGCAGCGAGCAGTACTTC
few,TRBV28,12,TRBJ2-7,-,CATETHSYEQYF,TGTGCCACCGAGACACACTCCTACGAGCAGTACTTC
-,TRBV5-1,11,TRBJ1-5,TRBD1,CASSQGQRQHF,TGCGCCAGCAGCCAGGGACAGCGCCAGCATTTT
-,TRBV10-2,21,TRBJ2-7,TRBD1,CATGGPSDDGAGGLPHYEQYF,TGCGCCACCGGGGGTCCCAGCGACGACGGGGCAGGGGGCCTGCCCCACTACGAGCAGTACTTC
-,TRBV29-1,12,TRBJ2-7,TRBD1,CSLSQGAYEQYF,TGCAGCTTGAGCCAGGGGGCCTACGAGCAGTACTTC
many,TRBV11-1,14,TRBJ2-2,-,CASSPVTTPGELFF,TGTGCCAGCAGCCCCGTAACTACCCCCGGGGAGCTGTTTTTT
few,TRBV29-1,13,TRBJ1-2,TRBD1,CSVDPGQGYGYTF,TGCAGCGTTGACCCGGGACAGGGCTATGGCTACACCTTC
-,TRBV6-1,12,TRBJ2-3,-,CASSGDTDTQYF,TGTGCCAGCAGTGGGGACACAGATACGCAGTATTTT
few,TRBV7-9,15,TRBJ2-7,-,CASSPSRFSNYEQYF,TGTGCCAGCAGCCCAAGTAGATTCTCAAACTACGAGCAGTACTTC
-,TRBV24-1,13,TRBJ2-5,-,CATQQGGMETQYF,TGTGCCACTCAACAAGGGGGTATGGAGACCCAGTACTTC
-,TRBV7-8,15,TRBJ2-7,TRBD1,CASSSRDRLTQEQYF,TGTGCCAGCAGCTCACGGGACAGGCTCACCCAGGAGCAGTACTTC
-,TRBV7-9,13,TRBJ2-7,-,CASSPLLASEQYF,TGTGCCAGCAGTCCTCTTCTTGCGAGCGAGCAGTACTTC
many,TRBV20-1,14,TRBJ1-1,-,CSAILGVRNTEAFF,TGCAGTGCTATCTTAGGGGTAAGGAACACTGAAGCTTTCTTT
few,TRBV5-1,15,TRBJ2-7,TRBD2,CASRLGGGPSYEQYF,TGCGCCAGCCGACTCGGGGGGGGTCCCTCCTACGAGCAGTACTTC
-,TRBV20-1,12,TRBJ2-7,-,CSANHYSYEQYF,TGCAGTGCCAACCATTACTCCTACGAGCAGTACTTC
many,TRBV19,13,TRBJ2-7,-,CASSVGLSREQYF,TGTGCCAGTAGTGTGGGCCTGTCACGCGAGCAGTACTTC
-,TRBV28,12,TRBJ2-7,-,CASRNRGGEQYF,TGTGCCAGCAGGAACAGGGGAGGCGAGCAGTACTTC
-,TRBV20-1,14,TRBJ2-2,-,CSATWTANTGELFF,TGCAGTGCTACGTGGACAGCGAACACCGGGGAGCTGTTTTTT
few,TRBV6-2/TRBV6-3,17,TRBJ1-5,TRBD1,CASSYQRTGASNQPQHF,TGTGCCAGCAGTTACCAGAGGACAGGGGCGAGCAATCAGCCCCAGCATTTT
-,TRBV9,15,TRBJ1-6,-,CASSLRDGRRLPLHF,TGTGCCAGCAGCCTCCGGGACGGCCGGCGTTTACCCCTCCACTTT
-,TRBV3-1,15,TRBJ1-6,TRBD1,CASSKGASYNSPLHF,TGTGCCAGCAGCAAGGGGGCCTCCTATAATTCACCCCTCCACTTT
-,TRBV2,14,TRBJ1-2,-,CASIEARDLYGYTF,TGTGCCAGCATCGAAGCGAGGGATTTGTATGGCTACACCTTC
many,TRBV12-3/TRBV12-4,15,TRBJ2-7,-,CASSYLGGRSYEQYF,TGTGCCAGCAGTTACCTGGGGGGCCGCTCCTACGAGCAGTACTTC
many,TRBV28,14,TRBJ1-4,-,CASSFDSVNEKLFF,TGTGCCAGCAGTTTCGACAGCGTCAATGAAAAACTGTTTTTT
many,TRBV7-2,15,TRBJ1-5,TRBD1,CASSLDRGSNQPQHF,TGTGCCAGCAGCCTTGACAGGGGGTCAAATCAGCCCCAGCATTTT
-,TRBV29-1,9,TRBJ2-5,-,CSSNGTQYF,TGCAGCTCGAACGGGACCCAGTACTTC
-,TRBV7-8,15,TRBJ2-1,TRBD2,CASSLLAGEYNEQFF,TGTGCCAGCAGCTTGCTAGCGGGAGAATACAATGAGCAGTTCTTC
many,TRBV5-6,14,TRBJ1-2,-,CASSPVREYYGYTF,TGTGCCAGCAGCCCGGTGAGGGAATACTATGGCTACACCTTC
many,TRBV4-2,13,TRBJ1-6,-,CASSQMRNSPLHF,TGTGCCAGCAGCCAAATGAGGAATTCACCCCTCCACTTT